Below, 6 T cell receptor beta chains from the same sample are listed, as sequenced in a study of cytomegalovirus exposure and HLA in healthy donors. The PCR had 60 Vbeta and 13 Jbeta primers. Measured with immunoSEQ multiplex PCR; TCRdb has only the in-frame clones, and not every one. Altogether 250,000 to 300,000 clones are present, about 90% being singletons, with the ten largest covering 1.7%. Input material: PBMCs. All receptors derive from a girl aged 2 to 10 in good health and CMV-seronegative.

The chain's CDR3 is CASSFQGGPSYEQYF. Here the CDR3 DNA reads TGTGCCAGCAGTTTTCAAGGGGGACCCTCCTACGAGCAGTACTTC. The chain combines TRBV6-5 with TRBJ2-7; D perhaps matches TRBD1 (6 bases). Germline CDR1 is MNHEY and CDR2 is SVGAGI. The CDR3 has 15 amino acids. Trimming cost V 4 bases and J 0 bases, with 13 bases left between them.

This sequence joins TRBV7-2 and TRBJ1-2, with a weak D call TRBD1 (6 bases). Germline V gives CDR1 SGHTA, CDR2 FQGNSA. The V gene lost 0 bases and the J gene lost 4 bases, with 9 bases spanning the gap. This CDR3 contains 14 residues. The CDR3: CASSLAEGGYGYTF. Written as DNA, the CDR3 is TGTGCCAGCAGCTTAGCGGAAGGGGGCTATGGCTACACCTTC.

The J gene is TRBJ2-5, the V gene TRBV29-1; TRBD2 is a possible D gene (5 bases). Trimming pared 4 bases from V and 1 base from J, leaving 22 bases between. Germline CDR1 reads SQVTM; CDR2 reads ANQGSEA. CDR3 length: 17 amino acids. This CDR3 reads CSVVSGLVRAGQETQYF. Written as DNA, the CDR3 is TGCAGCGTTGTCTCCGGACTCGTAAGAGCAGGCCAAGAGACCCAGTACTTC.

Only one count was recorded for this clone. The rearrangement uses TRBV5-8 and TRBJ2-3, with TRBD2 matching over 10 bases. V lost 4 bases, J lost 4 bases, and 12 bases stayed unmatched. The CDR3 contains 17 residues. The germline gives CDR1 SGHTS, CDR2 YDEGEE. DNA for the CDR3: TGTGCCAGCAGCGGGGACCAGCGGGAGGGCCGGGCAGATACGCAGTATTTT. Its protein is CASSGDQREGRADTQYF.

The chain links TRBV18 to TRBJ1-1; maybe TRBD1 (5 bases). Trimming took off 3 bases at V and 2 bases at J, with 7 bases between the two ends. From germline, CDR1 is KGHSH and CDR2 LQKENI. CDR3 length equals 13 residues. The CDR3 spells CASSPTVNTEAFF. CDR3 nucleotide sequence: TGTGCCAGCTCACCGACAGTTAACACTGAAGCTTTCTTT.

V is TRBV10-3 and J is TRBJ2-4; 7 nucleotides match TRBD1. The length of the CDR3 is 13 residues. The J segment lost 7 bases and the V segment lost 3 bases, leaving 3 bases of the junction unmatched. Germline CDR1 and CDR2: ENHRY and SYGVKD. The CDR3 sequence is CAISDIGGNIQYF. The CDR3 DNA follows: TGTGCCATCAGTGACATAGGGGGCAACATTCAGTACTTC.